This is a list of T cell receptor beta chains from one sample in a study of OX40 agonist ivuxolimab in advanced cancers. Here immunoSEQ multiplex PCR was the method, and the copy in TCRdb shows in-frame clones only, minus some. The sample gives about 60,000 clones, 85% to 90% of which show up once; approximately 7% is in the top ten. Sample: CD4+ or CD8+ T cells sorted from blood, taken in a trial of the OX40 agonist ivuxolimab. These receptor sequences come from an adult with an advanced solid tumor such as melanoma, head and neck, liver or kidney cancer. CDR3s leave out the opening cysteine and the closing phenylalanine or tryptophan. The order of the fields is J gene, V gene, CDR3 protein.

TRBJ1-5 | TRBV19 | ASSMAGRYNQPQH
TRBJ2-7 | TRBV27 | ASSLTSGSPHEQY
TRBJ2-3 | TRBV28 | ASSLGGADTQY
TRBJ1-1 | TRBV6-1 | ASSEGGTEAF
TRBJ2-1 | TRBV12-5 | ASGLQMGPSGYAEQF
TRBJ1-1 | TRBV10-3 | AISEARAPNTEAF
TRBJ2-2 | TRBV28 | ASLPSPGLPNTGELF
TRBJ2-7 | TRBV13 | ASRYRGTYEQY
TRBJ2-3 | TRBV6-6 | ASSGQGKSTDTQY
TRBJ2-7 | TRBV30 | AWSVTVGYEQY
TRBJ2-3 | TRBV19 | ASSISRDLTDTQY
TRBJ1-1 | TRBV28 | ASSPSGQGQVAF
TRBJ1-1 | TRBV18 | ASSPGRDTEAF
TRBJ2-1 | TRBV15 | ATSGPGDNEQF
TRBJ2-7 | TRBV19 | ASTKTGILHEQY
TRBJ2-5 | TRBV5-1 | ASSLGLAETQY
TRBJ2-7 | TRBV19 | ASSPWTGAYEQY
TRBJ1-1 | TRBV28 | ASSPTGRDTEAF
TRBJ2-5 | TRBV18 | ASSPREFQETQY